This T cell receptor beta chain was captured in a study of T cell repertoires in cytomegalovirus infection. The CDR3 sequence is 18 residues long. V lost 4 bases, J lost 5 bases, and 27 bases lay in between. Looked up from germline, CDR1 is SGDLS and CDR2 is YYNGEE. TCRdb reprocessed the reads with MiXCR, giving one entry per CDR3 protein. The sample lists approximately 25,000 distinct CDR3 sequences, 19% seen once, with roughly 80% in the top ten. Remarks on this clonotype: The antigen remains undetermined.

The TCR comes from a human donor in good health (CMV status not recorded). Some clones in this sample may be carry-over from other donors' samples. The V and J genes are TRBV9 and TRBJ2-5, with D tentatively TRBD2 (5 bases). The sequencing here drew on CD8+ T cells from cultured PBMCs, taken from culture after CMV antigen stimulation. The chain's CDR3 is CASSLGDYPGIGTETQYF. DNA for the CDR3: TGTGCCAGCAGCCTAGGCGACTACCCGGGAATTGGTACGGAGACCCAGTACTTC.